One sample yielded the 28 T cell receptor beta chains listed below, sequenced in a study of identical twins. TCRdb passed the 5' RACE reads through MiXCR, listing each CDR3 protein once. The sample has more than 400,000 distinct CDR3 sequences; about 16% are singletons. The same data also contributed to another study, on yellow fever vaccine responses in identical twins.

The source material was CD4+ T cells sorted from blood. The source of these receptors is a young woman in good health.

In its sample, this clonotype was seen many times. This chain joins TRBV12-3 or TRBV12-4 and TRBJ1-6, with D hard to call. V lost 3 bases to trimming and J lost 2 bases, with 11 bases between them. This CDR3 spans 16 amino acids. DNA of the CDR3: TGTGCCAGCAGTTTTCGACCGTTTGCCTATAATTCACCCCTCCACTTT. Translation: CASSFRPFAYNSPLHF.

The CDR3 loop is CASSLGYNQPQHF. CDR3 in DNA: TGTGCCAGCAGTTTGGGCTACAATCAGCCCCAGCATTTT. This rearrangement joins TRBV28 to TRBJ1-5; D unclear. The CDR3 runs 13 residues. V shed 3 bases and J shed 3 bases, with 6 bases lying between them. Germline values: CDR1 MDHEN, CDR2 SYDVKM. Full variable domain (outside the CDR3, taken from reference TRBV28 and TRBJ1-5): DVKVTQSSRYLVKRTGEKVFLECVQDMDHENMFWYRQDPGLGLRLIYFSYDVKMKEKGDIPEGYSVSREKKERFSLILESASTNQTSMYLCASSLGYNQPQHFGDGTRLSIL.

This clonotype appeared a few times. This chain uses TRBV5-5 with TRBJ1-5; no reliable D call. Trimming shortened V by 1 base and J by 9 bases, and 14 bases separated the two germline ends. Germline loops: CDR1 SGHKS, CDR2 YYEKEE (reference sequence). This CDR3 is 14 amino acids long. The CDR3 here is CASSLKSSEGPQHF. The CDR3 nucleotides read TGTGCCAGCAGCTTGAAATCCTCCGAAGGGCCCCAGCATTTT.

The chain recombines TRBV3-1 with TRBJ2-1; 9 bases line up with TRBD2. The CDR3 consists of 14 residues. J gave up 10 bases and V 0 bases, and 4 bases lay outside the gene matches. The germline gives CDR1 LGHDT, CDR2 YNNKEL (reference sequence). The CDR3 loop is CASSQEAAGGEQFF. Written as DNA, the CDR3 is TGTGCCAGCAGCCAAGAAGCAGCGGGAGGCGAGCAGTTCTTC.

This clonotype was recorded a few times. This chain connects TRBV6-1 to TRBJ1-1, with no clear D. The germline V gene encodes CDR1 MNHNS and CDR2 SASEGT. V was trimmed by 1 base and J by 0 bases, leaving 6 bases between them. The CDR3 length is 14 residues. The CDR3 bases are TGTGCCAGCAGTGAAGTGGGGATGAACACTGAAGCTTTCTTT. Translating gives CASSEVGMNTEAFF.

This clonotype came up a few times. V gene TRBV3-1 combines with J gene TRBJ2-7; D is uncertain. V lost 0 bases and J 2 bases, leaving 5 bases between the germline ends. The V gene's germline CDR1 is LGHDT and CDR2 YNNKEL (reference sequence). CDR3 length equals 13 residues. For the CDR3, the DNA is TGTGCCAGCAGCCAAGAGAGTCCCTACGAGCAGTACTTC. Its translation: CASSQESPYEQYF.

In this sample, this clonotype turned up a few times. The chain carries TRBV12-3 or TRBV12-4 and TRBJ2-7; possible D gene TRBD2, 5 bases. The CDR3 totals 15 residues. V was trimmed by 6 bases and J by 2 bases, leaving 17 bases between them. The CDR3 loop reads CASSRPQGGTYEQYF. The CDR3 DNA reads as TGTGCCAGCAGCCGCCCTCAAGGAGGCACCTACGAGCAGTACTTC.

This sequence joins TRBV20-1 and TRBJ2-1; 12 bases are shared with TRBD2. Germline CDR1 reads DFQATT; CDR2 reads SNEGSKA (reference sequence). The CDR3 has 16 residues. V lost 0 bases, J lost 7 bases, and 7 bases stayed unmatched. CDR3 DNA sequence: TGCAGTGCTAGAGATTCTAGCGGGGGGGCGTGGAATGAGCAGTTCTTC. Translation gives CSARDSSGGAWNEQFF.

The J gene is TRBJ1-2, the V gene TRBV12-3 or TRBV12-4; no reliable D call. This CDR3 is built from 9 residues. V lost 5 bases and J lost 7, with 2 bases in between. The CDR3 region is CASSPGYTF. In nucleotides, the CDR3 is TGTGCCAGCAGTCCTGGCTACACCTTC.

This rearrangement joins TRBV12-3 or TRBV12-4 to TRBJ1-5, with TRBD1 as a possible D gene (6 bases). Trimming took 11 bases from V and 1 from J, leaving 12 bases between them. The CDR3 length is 13 residues. CDR3 loop: CASGAGSNQPQHF. The CDR3 DNA sequence: TGTGCCTCAGGGGCAGGGAGCAATCAGCCCCAGCATTTT.

The rearrangement uses TRBV19 and TRBJ2-1; TRBD1 agrees at 12 bases. CDR3 length equals 17 residues. Trimming removed 0 bases from V and 10 bases from J; junction bases left unmatched: 10. Germline values: CDR1 LNHDA, CDR2 SQIVND (reference sequence). CDR3 coding DNA: TGTGCCAGTAGTATAGATCGTGGGACAGGGGGCCGTTACGAGCAGTTCTTC. It codes for CASSIDRGTGGRYEQFF.

This clonotype was detected many times. The chain uses TRBV12-3 or TRBV12-4 and TRBJ2-2; D might be TRBD1 (6 bases). The V and J ends lost 3 bases and 3 bases respectively, with 11 bases between them. This CDR3 region has 15 residues. CDR3 nucleotide sequence: TGTGCCAGCAGTTTTTGGGGGCGCGACACCGGGGAGCTGTTTTTT. This gives the protein CASSFWGRDTGELFF.

CDR3 sequence (DNA): TGTGCCAGCAGCTACAGACCGATTTCAACATACACTGAAGCTTTCTTT. This encodes CASSYRPISTYTEAFF. The rearrangement links TRBV7-2 to TRBJ1-1; D is unclear. Trimming left V 4 bases short and J 3 bases short, with 18 bases between. Germline CDR1 reads SGHTA; CDR2 reads FQGNSA. The CDR3 sequence is 16 residues long.

This clonotype showed up just a few times. The chain employs TRBV5-5 and TRBJ2-7; 9 nucleotides line up with TRBD1. After removal of 4 bases from V and 1 base from J, the junction contained 6 bases not matched to a gene. The CDR3 covers 15 residues. Germline V gives CDR1 SGHKS, CDR2 YYEKEE (reference sequence). CDR3: CASSHVGTGSYEQYV. CDR3 nucleotides: TGTGCCAGCAGCCATGTCGGGACAGGGTCCTACGAGCAGTACGTC.

This clonotype was counted only a few times. This sequence joins TRBV5-1 and TRBJ1-2; D not certain. V was cut by 3 bases and J by 3 bases, with 9 bases left in between. The CDR3 sequence is 13 residues long. Germline V gives CDR1 SGHRS, CDR2 YFSETQ. The CDR3 DNA follows: TGCGCCAGCAGCTCGGTGGGAGACTATGGCTACACCTTC. Translating it yields CASSSVGDYGYTF.

This clonotype occurred a few times. The rearrangement uses TRBV10-2 and TRBJ2-1, with D perhaps given as TRBD1 or TRBD2 (6 bases each). Trimming shortened V by 0 bases and J by 8 bases, and 14 bases separated the two germline ends. This CDR3 has 15 residues. The germline V gene encodes CDR1 WSHSY and CDR2 SAAADI. The CDR3 sequence is CASSESSSEGDEQFF. CDR3 in DNA: TGCGCCAGCAGTGAGTCGTCCTCGGAGGGGGATGAGCAGTTCTTC.

The chain is built from TRBV20-1 and TRBJ2-7; D perhaps matches TRBD2 (6 bases). V shed 0 bases and J shed 6 bases, with 9 bases lying between them. Germline V gene sequence: CDR1 DFQATT, CDR2 SNEGSKA (reference sequence). CDR3 length equals 12 residues. The CDR3 loop reads CSARDTRGEQYF. CDR3 sequence (DNA): TGCAGTGCTAGAGATACGCGGGGCGAGCAGTACTTC.

This clonotype showed up just a few times. This chain connects TRBV2 to TRBJ2-4, with D possibly matching TRBD1 (6 bases). The germline V and J ends were trimmed by 5 bases and 6 bases, with 14 bases remaining between them. This CDR3 comprises 14 residues. Germline V lookup: CDR1 SNHLY, CDR2 FYNNEI. The CDR3: CASSPPGQRNIQYF. The CDR3 nucleotides are TGTGCCAGCAGTCCTCCGGGACAAAGAAACATTCAGTACTTC.

The sample holds a few counts of this clonotype. This chain links TRBV12-3 or TRBV12-4 with TRBJ2-1; 11 bases agree with TRBD2. CDR3 length equals 13 residues. The junction had 1 base not matched to a gene; V was cut back by 9 bases and J by 3 bases. The CDR3 spells CASTSGGYNEQFF. The CDR3 bases are TGTGCCAGTACTAGCGGGGGCTACAATGAGCAGTTCTTC.

V and J are TRBV5-1 and TRBJ1-1; a weak D match, TRBD1 (5 bases). CDR1 is SGHRS, CDR2 YFSETQ, per germline. Trimming stripped 3 bases from V and 7 bases from J, with 10 bases between. The CDR3 has 12 amino acids. The CDR3 sequence: CASSWGGDEAFF. As DNA, the CDR3 is TGCGCCAGCAGCTGGGGGGGAGATGAAGCTTTCTTT. Together with reference TRBV5-1 and TRBJ1-1, the CDR3 gives the full variable domain: KAGVTQTPRYLIKTRGQQVTLSCSPISGHRSVSWYQQTPGQGLQFLFEYFSETQRNKGNFPGRFSGRQFSNSRSEMNVSTLELGDSALYLCASSWGGDEAFFGQGTRLTVV.

This rearrangement joins TRBV20-1 to TRBJ2-7; D unresolved. Germline values: CDR1 DFQATT, CDR2 SNEGSKA (reference sequence). V was trimmed by 1 base and J by 1 base, leaving 8 bases between them. The CDR3 is 13 residues long. The chain's CDR3 is CSARATESYEQYF. In DNA form, the CDR3 reads TGCAGTGCTAGAGCAACTGAATCCTACGAGCAGTACTTC.

The chain carries TRBV7-3 and TRBJ2-1; a weak D match, TRBD1 (6 bases). This CDR3 has 15 residues. The germline V and J ends were trimmed by 6 bases and 3 bases, with 15 bases remaining between them. The germline V gene has CDR1 SGHTA and CDR2 FQGTGA. The CDR3 DNA sequence: TGTGCCAGCAGTCGGACGGGACAAAGCTACAATGAGCAGTTCTTC. Residues: CASSRTGQSYNEQFF.

V and J are TRBV2 and TRBJ1-2, with D hard to call. The CDR3 is 15 amino acids. From germline, CDR1 is SNHLY and CDR2 FYNNEI. V lost 2 bases to trimming and J lost 0 bases, with 10 bases between them. The CDR3 coding sequence is TGTGCCAGCAGTGAAATGGCAGGAGCTAACTATGGCTACACCTTC. It specifies CASSEMAGANYGYTF.

This chain connects TRBV18 to TRBJ2-1; 8 nucleotides agree with TRBD1. The CDR3 runs to 16 residues. The germline gives CDR1 KGHSH, CDR2 LQKENI. V lost 3 bases to trimming and J lost 0 bases; unmatched junction nucleotides: 4. The CDR3, as DNA: TGTGCCAGCTCACCCGCGGGACAGGTCTCCTACAATGAGCAGTTCTTC. This codes for CASSPAGQVSYNEQFF.

The V call is TRBV14, the J call TRBJ2-1; 12 bases agree with TRBD2. This CDR3 spans 15 amino acids. Per the germline V gene, CDR1 is SGHDN and CDR2 is FVKESK. After removal of 1 base from V and 12 bases from J, the junction contained 7 bases not matched to a gene. The CDR3 is CASSQGLAGAYPQFF. The CDR3 bases are TGTGCCAGCAGCCAAGGACTAGCGGGGGCCTATCCGCAGTTCTTC.

The CDR3 DNA sequence: TGTGCCAGTCAAACAGGGGGGGTCCCCTACGAGCAGTACTTC. Amino acids: CASQTGGVPYEQYF. The rearrangement links TRBV28 to TRBJ2-7; tentatively, D is TRBD1 (8 bases). CDR3 length: 14 residues. The V gene's germline CDR1 is MDHEN and CDR2 SYDVKM. V lost 9 bases to trimming and J lost 2 bases, with 17 bases between them.

The rearrangement uses TRBV20-1 and TRBJ1-2; D perhaps matches TRBD1 (5 bases). Trimming removed 5 bases at V and 8 bases at J, with 15 bases between. The CDR3 is made up of 12 amino acids. Germline CDR1 and CDR2: DFQATT and SNEGSKA (reference sequence). The CDR3 reads CSAGRQGWGYTF. The CDR3 DNA sequence: TGCAGTGCTGGGAGGCAGGGTTGGGGCTACACCTTC.

This rearrangement joins TRBV7-8 to TRBJ2-5; TRBD1 might be the D (5 bases). Trimming took off 0 bases at V and 4 bases at J, with 21 bases between the two ends. The CDR3 is made up of 18 amino acids. Germline CDR1 and CDR2: SGHVS and FQNEAQ. Here the CDR3 reads CASSLAGWQKQRGETQYF. The DNA of the CDR3 is TGTGCCAGCAGCTTAGCGGGGTGGCAGAAACAAAGGGGAGAGACCCAGTACTTC.